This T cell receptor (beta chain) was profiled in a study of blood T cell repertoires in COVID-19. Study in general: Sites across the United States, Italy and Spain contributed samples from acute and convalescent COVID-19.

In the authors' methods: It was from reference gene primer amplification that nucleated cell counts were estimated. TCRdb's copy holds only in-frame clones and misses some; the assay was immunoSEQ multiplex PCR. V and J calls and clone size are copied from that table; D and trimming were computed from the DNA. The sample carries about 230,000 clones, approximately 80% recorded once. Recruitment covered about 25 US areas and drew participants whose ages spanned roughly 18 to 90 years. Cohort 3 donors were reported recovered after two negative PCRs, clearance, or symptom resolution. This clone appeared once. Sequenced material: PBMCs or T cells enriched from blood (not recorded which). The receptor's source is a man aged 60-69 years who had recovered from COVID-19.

The CDR3 DNA reads TGTGCCAGTAGTTACGGAGATCAGCCCCAGCATTTT. Translating it yields CASSYGDQPQHF. The genes are TRBV19 and TRBJ1-5; D not certain. The CDR3 is made up of 12 amino acids. Trimming took off 5 bases at V and 5 bases at J, with 7 bases between the two ends. Germline loops: CDR1 LNHDA, CDR2 SQIVND (reference sequence).